These 23 T cell receptor beta chains share one sample of origin, sequenced in a study of OX40 agonist ivuxolimab in advanced cancers. This table comes from immunoSEQ multiplex PCR, and its TCRdb copy is limited to in-frame clones, with some not included. The sample has roughly 32,000 clones; 88% are singletons. The sequenced sample was CD4+ or CD8+ T cells sorted from blood, obtained in a trial of the OX40 agonist ivuxolimab. The receptors shown here come from an adult with an advanced solid tumor such as melanoma, head and neck, liver or kidney cancer.

The J gene is TRBJ2-7, the V gene TRBV2; D may be TRBD1 (6 bases). CDR1 and CDR2 (germline): SNHLY, FYNNEI. The CDR3 extends over 14 amino acids. Trimming left V 5 bases short and J 3 bases short, with 14 bases between. The DNA of the CDR3 is TGTGCCAGCAGTTTAACAGGGAGCGGCTACGAGCAGTACTTC. Translated, it gives CASSLTGSGYEQYF.

The chain uses TRBV5-1 and TRBJ1-2; D is perhaps TRBD1 (5 bases). V was pared by 2 bases and J by 4 bases, with 9 bases between. CDR3 length: 13 amino acids. Germline V CDR1 and CDR2: SGHRS, YFSETQ. The CDR3: CASSFGTSYGYTF. CDR3 in DNA: TGCGCCAGCAGCTTCGGGACCTCCTATGGCTACACCTTC.

This chain joins TRBV7-3 and TRBJ2-1; D ambiguous. V lost 2 bases and J 6 bases, leaving 8 bases between the germline ends. In germline, CDR1 is SGHTA, CDR2 FQGTGA. The CDR3 extends over 13 amino acids. As DNA, the CDR3 is TGTGCCAGCAGCTTACTACATCCCAATGAGCAGTTCTTC. It yields the protein CASSLLHPNEQFF.

The chain employs TRBV28 and TRBJ1-4; D ambiguous. Between the trimmed V and J ends, which lost 3 bases and 6 bases, there was a span of 11 bases. The CDR3 consists of 14 residues. Germline V CDR1 and CDR2: MDHEN, SYDVKM. CDR3 loop: CASSLSGKDEKLFF. CDR3 DNA: TGTGCCAGCAGTTTGTCGGGGAAGGATGAAAAACTGTTTTTT. Based on the CDR3 plus reference TRBV28 and TRBJ1-4, the full variable domain is DVKVTQSSRYLVKRTGEKVFLECVQDMDHENMFWYRQDPGLGLRLIYFSYDVKMKEKGDIPEGYSVSREKKERFSLILESASTNQTSMYLCASSLSGKDEKLFFGSGTQLSVL.

The V gene is TRBV5-8, the J gene TRBJ2-3; 11 bases fit TRBD2. Trimming at V came to 3 bases and at J to 5 bases, leaving 11 bases not matched to a gene. Germline CDR1 reads SGHTS; CDR2 reads YDEGEE. The CDR3 runs 17 residues. For the CDR3, the DNA is TGTGCCAGCAGCTGGTTGGGTAGCGGGGGGGCCGGAGATACGCAGTATTTT. Protein product: CASSWLGSGGAGDTQYF.

The chain uses TRBV18 and TRBJ1-1; no clear D gene. The V and J ends lost 8 bases and 1 base respectively, with 14 bases between them. This CDR3 spans 14 amino acids. Germline V gene lookup returns CDR1 KGHSH and CDR2 LQKENI. The CDR3 loop is CASSQWSGNTEAFF. Written as DNA, the CDR3 is TGTGCCAGCAGCCAATGGTCAGGGAACACTGAAGCTTTCTTT.

CDR3 protein: CASSPGDQETQYF. Written as DNA, the CDR3 is TGTGCCAGCAGCCCAGGGGACCAAGAGACCCAGTACTTC. The V gene is TRBV7-3, the J gene TRBJ2-5, with a possible D match to TRBD1 (6 bases). The V and J ends lost 5 bases and 0 bases respectively, with 7 bases between them. Germline V gene sequence: CDR1 SGHTA, CDR2 FQGTGA. This CDR3 region has 13 residues.

In its sample, this clone was seen once. This chain connects TRBV6-1 to TRBJ2-3, with TRBD2 as a possible D gene (5 bases). V dropped 1 base and J dropped 5 bases, with 13 bases sitting between them. CDR3 length: 15 residues. Germline CDR1 is MNHNS and CDR2 is SASEGT. This CDR3 is CASSEELPGIDTQYF. The CDR3 region has the DNA TGTGCCAGCAGTGAAGAACTTCCGGGAATAGATACGCAGTATTTT.

The sample holds a few counts of this clone. The chain couples TRBV25-1 to TRBJ1-5; the D gene is possibly TRBD1 (5 bases). The V end was cut by 4 bases, the J end by 8 bases, with 12 bases between. CDR3 size: 13 residues. From germline, CDR1 is MGHDK and CDR2 SYGVNS. CDR3 in amino acids: CASSAHLGEPQHF. DNA for the CDR3: TGTGCCAGCAGTGCCCATCTAGGGGAGCCCCAGCATTTT.

The chain joins TRBV7-9 to TRBJ1-3, with unresolved D. Trimming took off 5 bases at V and 3 bases at J, with 11 bases between the two ends. There are 14 residues in the CDR3. Germline CDR1 reads SEHNR; CDR2 reads FQNEAQ (reference sequence). The CDR3 sequence: CASSPVLFGNTIYF. The CDR3 DNA is TGTGCCAGCAGCCCCGTGTTGTTTGGAAACACCATATATTTT.

The CDR3 DNA reads as TGTGCCAGCAGTTTGACAGGGGTCACAGATACGCAGTATTTT. This encodes CASSLTGVTDTQYF. This chain joins TRBV28 and TRBJ2-3, with 8 nucleotides matching TRBD1. This CDR3 has 14 residues. Trimming took 3 bases from V and 2 from J; bases not matched to a gene: 1. Looked up from germline, CDR1 is MDHEN and CDR2 is SYDVKM.

This chain connects TRBV5-1 to TRBJ1-3, with D perhaps TRBD1 (5 bases). CDR3 length: 14 residues. The V end lost 0 bases, the J end lost 8 bases, and 12 bases lay between the germline ends. Germline CDR1 is SGHRS and CDR2 is YFSETQ. CDR3 in amino acids: CASSLDRFSDTIYF. The CDR3 nucleotides are TGCGCCAGCAGCTTGGACAGGTTCAGCGACACCATATATTTT.

The chain links TRBV4-3 to TRBJ2-7, with 7 bases that match TRBD1. The CDR3 consists of 15 residues. The germline V gene encodes CDR1 LGHNA and CDR2 YSLEER. Germline trimming cut 0 bases from V and 3 bases from J; bases unmatched to any gene: 5. The CDR3 sequence is CASSQDEGALYEQYF. The CDR3, as DNA: TGCGCCAGCAGCCAAGATGAGGGGGCCCTCTACGAGCAGTACTTC.

A single count supports this clone. The V and J genes are TRBV19 and TRBJ2-2, with D perhaps being TRBD1 or TRBD2 (5 bases each). The germline gives CDR1 LNHDA, CDR2 SQIVND (reference sequence). The CDR3 totals 17 residues. Trimming stripped 1 base from V and 1 base from J, with 13 bases between. Written as DNA, the CDR3 is TGTGCCAGTAGTATAGTGCAAGGGGCGGGGAACACCGGGGAGCTGTTTTTT. This gives the protein CASSIVQGAGNTGELFF.

The chain employs TRBV28 and TRBJ2-1; 7 bases match TRBD1. CDR3 length: 15 residues. V lost 6 bases and J lost 2; bases outside the gene matches: 7. Germline CDR1 MDHEN, CDR2 SYDVKM. The CDR3, as DNA: TGTGCCAGCAGGGGCACAGGGGTTCCCTACAATGAGCAGTTCTTC. Its translation is CASRGTGVPYNEQFF.

This clone appeared a single time. The chain is built from TRBV29-1 and TRBJ2-5; 8 bases match TRBD1. Germline V lookup: CDR1 SQVTM, CDR2 ANQGSEA. The CDR3 consists of 13 residues. V lost 1 base and J lost 4; bases outside the gene matches: 2. This CDR3 reads CSVEGQGRETQYF. As DNA, the CDR3 is TGCAGCGTTGAAGGACAGGGGAGAGAGACCCAGTACTTC.

The chain has TRBV4-3 and TRBJ2-7; possibly TRBD1 or TRBD2 for D (5 bases each). Germline V gives CDR1 LGHNA, CDR2 YSLEER. Trimming shortened V by 4 bases and J by 1 base, and 14 bases separated the two germline ends. CDR3 length equals 15 residues. The CDR3 spells CASSPRDGTSYEQYF. In DNA, the CDR3 is TGCGCCAGCAGCCCACGGGACGGTACTTCCTACGAGCAGTACTTC.

A word on this clone: Other nucleotide sequences in the sample specify the same CDR3. The gene calls are TRBV19 and TRBJ2-1; D may be TRBD2 (6 bases). Germline lookup yields CDR1 LNHDA and CDR2 SQIVND (reference sequence). V was pared by 5 bases and J by 3 bases, with 11 bases between. This CDR3 has 14 residues. The CDR3: CASSPGGDYNEQFF. The CDR3 DNA sequence: TGTGCCAGTAGTCCCGGCGGGGACTACAATGAGCAGTTCTTC. The variable domain in full, completed from reference TRBV19 and TRBJ2-1, reads DGGITQSPKYLFRKEGQNVTLSCEQNLNHDAMYWYRQDPGQGLRLIYYSQIVNDFQKGDIAEGYSVSREKKESFPLTVTSAQKNPTAFYLCASSPGGDYNEQFFGPGTRLTVL.

The chain has TRBV14 and TRBJ2-1; 9 bases map to TRBD2. CDR1 is SGHDN, CDR2 FVKESK, per germline. J was trimmed by 8 bases and V by 3 bases; bases with no gene match: 8. This CDR3 comprises 15 residues. CDR3: CASSQLAGINDEQFF. CDR3 in DNA: TGTGCCAGCAGCCAGCTAGCGGGGATCAATGATGAGCAGTTCTTC.

Points on this clone: This sample includes further DNA sequences coding for the same CDR3. The V gene is TRBV30, the J gene TRBJ1-1; possible D gene TRBD1, 6 bases. V shed 4 bases and J shed 10 bases, with 16 bases lying between them. CDR1 is GTSNPN, CDR2 SVGIG, per germline (reference sequence). This CDR3 contains 12 residues. CDR3: CAWTRSGEGAFF. DNA for the CDR3: TGTGCCTGGACCCGCTCAGGGGAAGGAGCTTTCTTT.

The V gene is TRBV30, the J gene TRBJ1-2, with a possible D match to TRBD1 (5 bases). Looked up from germline, CDR1 is GTSNPN and CDR2 is SVGIG (reference sequence). CDR3 size: 13 residues. Trimming stripped 5 bases from V and 6 bases from J, with 16 bases between. The CDR3 nucleotides read TGTGCCTGGTCCGGGACTGGGGTAAATGGCTACACCTTC. Its protein is CAWSGTGVNGYTF. The full variable domain, rest sourced from reference TRBV30 and TRBJ1-2, is SQTIHQWPATLVQPVGSPLSLECTVEGTSNPNLYWYRQAAGRGLQLLFYSVGIGQISSEVPQNLSASRPQDRQFILSSKKLLLSDSGFYLCAWSGTGVNGYTFGSGTRLTVV.

The chain links TRBV30 to TRBJ2-1; 11 positions agree with TRBD1. Germline CDR1 is GTSNPN and CDR2 is SVGIG (reference sequence). CDR3 length: 14 residues. V was pared by 2 bases and J by 7 bases, with 4 bases of the junction left unmatched. The CDR3 loop is CAWSRGQGANEQFF. The DNA of the CDR3 is TGTGCCTGGAGTCGCGGACAGGGGGCGAATGAGCAGTTCTTC. Drawing the rest from reference TRBV30 and TRBJ2-1, the complete variable domain is SQTIHQWPATLVQPVGSPLSLECTVEGTSNPNLYWYRQAAGRGLQLLFYSVGIGQISSEVPQNLSASRPQDRQFILSSKKLLLSDSGFYLCAWSRGQGANEQFFGPGTRLTVL.

The J gene is TRBJ1-5, the V gene TRBV5-5; 8 bases align to TRBD1. The germline CDR1 and CDR2 sequences are SGHKS and YYEKEE (reference sequence). V lost 4 bases and J lost 2; bases outside the gene matches: 5. This CDR3 has 15 amino acids. The CDR3 here is CASSPRGLGNQPQHF. The CDR3 DNA is TGTGCCAGCAGCCCCAGGGGGCTAGGCAATCAGCCCCAGCATTTT.